Following are 14 T cell receptor beta chains from one sample sequenced in a study of T cell repertoires in cytomegalovirus infection. TCRdb processed the reads anew with MiXCR; each CDR3 protein has one entry. The data hold 680,000 or so distinct CDR3 sequences, with 33% observed a single time. No antigen has been assigned to these receptors. Sample: cultured PBMCs, taken from culture after CMV antigen stimulation. These receptor sequences come from a human donor in good health (CMV status not recorded). Some clones in this sample may be carry-over from other donors' samples.

This chain connects TRBV11-2 to TRBJ2-1, with 14 bases aligning to TRBD2. In germline, CDR1 is SGHAT, CDR2 FQNNGV. V lost 6 bases to trimming and J lost 6 bases; unmatched junction nucleotides: 4. The CDR3 has 15 residues. CDR3 loop: CASRKGTSGGNEQFF. CDR3 in DNA: TGTGCCAGCAGAAAAGGGACTAGCGGGGGCAATGAGCAGTTCTTC.

The rearrangement joins TRBV7-2 to TRBJ2-1; 9 bases are a match to TRBD2. This CDR3 is built from 15 residues. V gave up 3 bases and J gave up 10 bases; unmatched junction bases: 10. Germline CDR1 is SGHTA and CDR2 is FQGNSA. CDR3 DNA sequence: TGTGCCAGCAGCTTGGCGGGGGGGCCAGGGAGAGAGCAGTTCTTC. Its translation is CASSLAGGPGREQFF.

The chain carries TRBV12-5 and TRBJ2-3; 8 nucleotides line up with TRBD2. CDR1 is LGHNT, CDR2 FRNRAP, per germline. V gave up 7 bases and J gave up 2 bases; unmatched junction bases: 8. The CDR3 totals 15 residues. The CDR3 spells CASDDSGTDTDTQYF. Here the CDR3 DNA reads TGTGCTAGTGACGATAGCGGGACGGACACAGATACGCAGTATTTT.

This chain links TRBV29-1 with TRBJ2-3; 9 bases are a match to TRBD2. Germline trimming cut 7 bases from V and 4 bases from J; bases unmatched to any gene: 9. This CDR3 region has 14 residues. Per the germline V gene, CDR1 is SQVTM and CDR2 is ANQGSEA. The CDR3 spells CSAGPGLASDTQYF. The CDR3, as DNA: TGCAGCGCCGGACCGGGACTAGCTTCAGATACGCAGTATTTT.

This chain links TRBV5-4 with TRBJ2-7; possible D gene TRBD2, 5 bases. This CDR3 has 15 residues. Trimming pared 2 bases from V and 3 bases from J, leaving 15 bases between. Germline V gene sequence: CDR1 SGHNT, CDR2 YYREEE (reference sequence). CDR3 coding DNA: TGTGCCAGCAGCTTAAATCTAGGGAGCGGCTACGAGCAGTACTTC. Protein: CASSLNLGSGYEQYF.

V gene TRBV12-3 or TRBV12-4 combines with J gene TRBJ2-3; D assignment may be TRBD1 or TRBD2 (7 bases each). CDR3 length: 13 amino acids. Trimming took 7 bases from V and 5 from J, leaving 13 bases between them. CDR3 sequence: CASMGGGRDTQYF. The CDR3 region has the DNA TGTGCCAGCATGGGAGGGGGCCGAGATACGCAGTATTTT.

V and J are TRBV12-3 or TRBV12-4 and TRBJ2-7; 7 bases line up with TRBD1. Trimming took 5 bases from V and 2 from J; bases not matched to a gene: 6. The CDR3 totals 14 residues. The CDR3 bases are TGTGCCAGCAGTATCCGGGACAGACCCTACGAGCAGTACTTC. Translating gives CASSIRDRPYEQYF.

The CDR3 DNA reads TGTGCCAGCAGTTACGTTCTGGGGCAGCCCCAGCATTTT. Amino acid sequence: CASSYVLGQPQHF. V usage is TRBV6-5 and J usage is TRBJ1-5; D is undetermined. From germline, CDR1 is MNHEY and CDR2 SVGAGI. This CDR3 has 13 amino acids. V was pared by 2 bases and J by 7 bases, with 9 bases between.

This chain uses TRBV19 with TRBJ2-5; 10 bases map to TRBD2. V lost 4 bases to trimming and J lost 4 bases; unmatched junction nucleotides: 3. The germline gives CDR1 LNHDA, CDR2 SQIVND (reference sequence). The CDR3 is 14 residues long. The CDR3 DNA reads as TGTGCCAGTAGTAGGGCTAGCGGGGGAGAGACCCAGTACTTC. Translated: CASSRASGGETQYF.

The rearrangement uses TRBV4-1 and TRBJ2-3; 13 bases align to TRBD2. The CDR3 covers 16 residues. The V gene end was trimmed by 0 bases and the J gene end by 7 bases; junction bases not matched to a gene: 4. Germline CDR1 reads MGHRA; CDR2 reads YSYEKL. CDR3 sequence: CASSQELAGGQYTQYF. In DNA, the CDR3 is TGCGCCAGCAGCCAAGAACTAGCGGGAGGGCAATATACGCAGTATTTT.

This clonotype was picked up many times. The chain has TRBV7-8 and TRBJ1-5, with a tentative D call TRBD1 (6 bases). The germline V and J ends were trimmed by 3 bases and 5 bases, with 11 bases remaining between them. In germline, CDR1 is SGHVS, CDR2 FQNEAQ. CDR3 length: 14 residues. CDR3 sequence: CASSFSQGHQPQHF. DNA for the CDR3: TGTGCCAGCAGCTTTTCACAGGGCCATCAGCCCCAGCATTTT.

This clonotype was detected a few times. This sequence joins TRBV6-5 and TRBJ2-7; 9 nucleotides line up with TRBD1. Germline loops: CDR1 MNHEY, CDR2 SVGAGI. This CDR3 has 14 residues. J was trimmed by 3 bases and V by 2 bases; bases with no gene match: 2. CDR3 protein: CASSYPGQGYEQYF. The CDR3, as DNA: TGTGCCAGCAGTTACCCGGGACAGGGCTACGAGCAGTACTTC.

The chain employs TRBV18 and TRBJ1-1; D gene unclear. The CDR3 has 14 residues. Trimming took off 2 bases at V and 2 bases at J, with 9 bases between the two ends. The V gene's germline CDR1 is KGHSH and CDR2 LQKENI. The CDR3 nucleotides are TGTGCCAGCTCACCAAACGTGATTAACACTGAAGCTTTCTTT. This gives the protein CASSPNVINTEAFF.

This chain joins TRBV5-1 and TRBJ1-2; possible D gene TRBD1, 6 bases. V lost 1 base and J 8 bases, leaving 18 bases between the germline ends. Germline V CDR1 and CDR2: SGHRS, YFSETQ. The CDR3 runs to 15 residues. CDR3 nucleotides: TGCGCCAGCAGCTTGTCTTACAGGGCGGATGGGGGCTACACCTTC. This codes for CASSLSYRADGGYTF.